The following is a T cell receptor (beta chain) sequence with its context. The antigen is unknown. Germline CDR1 and CDR2: SGHVS and FQNEAQ. The CDR3 consists of 16 residues. V gave up 0 bases and J gave up 10 bases; unmatched junction bases: 11. This sample was included in a study of shared clonotypes between healthy human individuals. Whole-study results and caveats: Represented genetic and exposure-history diversity was restricted by having few donors. In this cohort, only blood was sampled, and tissue repertoires likely differ.

The healthy adult donors were HIV-negative and reported no recent acute infections or vaccinations. Roughly 99 million PBMCs were counted before genomic DNA extraction. The method was immunoSEQ multiplex PCR; TCRdb's version includes in-frame clones alone and lacks a portion of them. The sample yields about 460,000 clones, approximately 80% seen once. The source material was PBMCs. V usage is TRBV7-8 and J usage is TRBJ1-1; 10 nucleotides agree with TRBD1. The receptor was derived from a woman in her thirties or forties in good health. Some clones in this sample may be carry-over from other donors' samples. CDR3 nucleotide sequence: TGTGCCAGCAGCTTAGCGCGGGACAGGGGCACGTCGGGAGCTTTCTTT. It specifies CASSLARDRGTSGAFF.